The next 7 T cell receptor beta chains were all read from a single sample in a study of shared clonotypes between healthy human individuals. Positively selected for CCR7, the CD45RO-negative cells used as naive CD8 cells excluded terminally differentiated effector memory CD45RA+ cells. Clones were sequenced by immunoSEQ multiplex PCR, and TCRdb holds only the in-frame ones, with some missing. The data hold roughly 2.1 million clones, with 93% observed a single time. The source material was naive CD8+ T cells from PBMCs. Source of these receptors: a young man in good health. Some clones in this sample may be carry-over from other donors' samples.

J is TRBJ2-3 and V is TRBV28, with D perhaps TRBD1 or TRBD2 (5 bases each). The V gene's germline CDR1 is MDHEN and CDR2 SYDVKM. With 6 bases removed from V and 0 bases from J, the gap between germline ends came to 25 bases. The CDR3 extends over 19 amino acids. The CDR3 nucleotides read TGTGCCAGCAGGGGACCGGGCCGCTTCCTTGTATCGAGCACAGATACGCAGTATTTT. Protein sequence: CASRGPGRFLVSSTDTQYF.

This sequence joins TRBV2 and TRBJ2-1; 7 nucleotides agree with TRBD2. V trimming: 1 base; J trimming: 0 bases; junction bases outside the gene matches: 9. Per germline, CDR1 SNHLY and CDR2 FYNNEI. This CDR3 contains 18 residues. The CDR3 DNA reads TGTGCCAGCAGTGAAGGGCTAGCGGCGTCCTACTCCTACAATGAGCAGTTCTTC. This sequence encodes CASSEGLAASYSYNEQFF.

The CDR3 bases are TGTGCCAGCAGCTCCAACCTTCTTGGGCTAGCGGTATACAATGAGCAGTTCTTC. Residues: CASSSNLLGLAVYNEQFF. The chain links TRBV7-9 to TRBJ2-1, with 7 bases fitting TRBD2. CDR3 length equals 18 residues. Germline CDR1 SEHNR, CDR2 FQNEAQ (reference sequence). Trimming at V came to 4 bases and at J to 4 bases, leaving 16 bases not matched to a gene.

In this sample, this clone turned up once. CDR3 sequence (DNA): TGTGCCAGTAGCAGGTGGGTAGTGCAGCCCCAGCATTTT. Translating gives CASSRWVVQPQHF. V is TRBV19 and J is TRBJ1-5; no definite D call. CDR3 length: 13 amino acids. Germline values: CDR1 LNHDA, CDR2 SQIVND (reference sequence). With 6 bases removed from V and 7 bases from J, the gap between germline ends came to 13 bases. Complete variable domain (other parts from reference TRBV19 and TRBJ1-5): DGGITQSPKYLFRKEGQNVTLSCEQNLNHDAMYWYRQDPGQGLRLIYYSQIVNDFQKGDIAEGYSVSREKKESFPLTVTSAQKNPTAFYLCASSRWVVQPQHFGDGTRLSIL.

The rearrangement joins TRBV7-9 to TRBJ2-5; D not resolved. CDR3 length equals 14 residues. The germline CDR1 and CDR2 sequences are SEHNR and FQNEAQ (reference sequence). The V end was cut by 2 bases, the J end by 2 bases, with 9 bases between. As DNA, the CDR3 is TGTGCCAGCAGCTTACGGCAGGAACAAGAGACCCAGTACTTC. Protein sequence: CASSLRQEQETQYF.

Notes on this clone: The same CDR3 can be traced to other DNA sequences in this sample. In nucleotides, the CDR3 is TGTGCCAGCAGTTATCGCTACGAGCAGTACTTC. It is translated as CASSYRYEQYF. The rearrangement joins TRBV6-5 to TRBJ2-7; no clear D gene. With 3 bases removed from V and 3 bases from J, the gap between germline ends came to 3 bases. This CDR3 has 11 amino acids. Germline CDR1 is MNHEY and CDR2 is SVGAGI.

This chain connects TRBV11-2 to TRBJ1-2; tentatively, D is TRBD1 (6 bases). CDR3 size: 14 residues. Germline-derived CDR1 and CDR2 are SGHAT and FQNNGV. The V end was cut by 4 bases, the J end by 3 bases, with 12 bases between. The CDR3 coding sequence is TGTGCCAGCAGCTCAACAGGGAGGTACTATGGCTACACCTTC. It codes for CASSSTGRYYGYTF.